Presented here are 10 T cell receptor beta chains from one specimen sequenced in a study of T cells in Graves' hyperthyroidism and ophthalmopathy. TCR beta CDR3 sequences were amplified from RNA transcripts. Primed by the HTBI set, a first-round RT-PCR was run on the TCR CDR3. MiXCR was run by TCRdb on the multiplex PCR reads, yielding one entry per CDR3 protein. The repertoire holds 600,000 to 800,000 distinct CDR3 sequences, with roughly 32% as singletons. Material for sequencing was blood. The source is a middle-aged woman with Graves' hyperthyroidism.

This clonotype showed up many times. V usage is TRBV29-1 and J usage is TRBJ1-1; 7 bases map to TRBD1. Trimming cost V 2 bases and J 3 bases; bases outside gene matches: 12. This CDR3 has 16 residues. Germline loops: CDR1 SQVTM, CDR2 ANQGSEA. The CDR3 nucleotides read TGCAGCGTTGAATATTCGTCAGGGGGAGGTTACACTGAAGCTTTCTTT. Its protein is CSVEYSSGGGYTEAFF.

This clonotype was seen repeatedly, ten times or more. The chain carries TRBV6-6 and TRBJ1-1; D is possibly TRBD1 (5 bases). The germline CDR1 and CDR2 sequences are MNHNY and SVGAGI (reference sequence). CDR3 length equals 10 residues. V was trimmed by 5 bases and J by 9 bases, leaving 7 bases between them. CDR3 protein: CASSQGKAFF. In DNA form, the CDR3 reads TGTGCCAGCAGTCAGGGCAAAGCTTTCTTT.

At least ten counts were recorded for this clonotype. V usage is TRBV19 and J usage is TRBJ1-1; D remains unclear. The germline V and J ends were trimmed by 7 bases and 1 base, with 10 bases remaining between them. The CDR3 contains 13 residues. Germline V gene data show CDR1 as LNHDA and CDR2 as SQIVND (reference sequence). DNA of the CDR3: TGTGCCAGTATGTTTGCAGGGAACACTGAAGCTTTCTTT. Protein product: CASMFAGNTEAFF.

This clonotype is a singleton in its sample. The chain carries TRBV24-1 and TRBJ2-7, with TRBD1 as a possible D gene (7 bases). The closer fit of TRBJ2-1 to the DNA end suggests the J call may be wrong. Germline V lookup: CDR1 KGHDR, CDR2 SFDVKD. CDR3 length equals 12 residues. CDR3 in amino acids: CATQGGHNEQFF. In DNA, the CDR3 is TGTGCCACCCAGGGGGGCCACAATGAGCAGTTCTTC.

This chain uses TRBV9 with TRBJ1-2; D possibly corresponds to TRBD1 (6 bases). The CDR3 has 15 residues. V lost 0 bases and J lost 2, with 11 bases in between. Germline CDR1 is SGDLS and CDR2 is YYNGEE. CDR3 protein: CASSVGGGANYGYTF. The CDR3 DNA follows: TGTGCCAGCAGCGTAGGGGGGGGGGCGAACTATGGCTACACCTTC.

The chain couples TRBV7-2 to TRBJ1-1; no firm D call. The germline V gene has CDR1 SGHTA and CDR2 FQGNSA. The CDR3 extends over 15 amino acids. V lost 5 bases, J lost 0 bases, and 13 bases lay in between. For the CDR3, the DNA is TGTGCCAGCAGCACCCAGGCCGTTATGAACACTGAAGCTTTCTTT. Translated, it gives CASSTQAVMNTEAFF.

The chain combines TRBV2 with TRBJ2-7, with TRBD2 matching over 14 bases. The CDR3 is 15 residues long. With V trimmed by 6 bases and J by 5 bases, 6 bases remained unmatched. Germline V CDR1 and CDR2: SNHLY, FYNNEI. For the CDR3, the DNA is TGTGCCAGCAGCTCCGGGACTAGCGGGAGTCACGAGCAGTACTTC. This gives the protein CASSSGTSGSHEQYF. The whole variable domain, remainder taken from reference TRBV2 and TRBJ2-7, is EPEVTQTPSHQVTQMGQEVILRCVPISNHLYFYWYRQILGQKVEFLVSFYNNEISEKSEIFDDQFSVERPDGSNFTLKIRSTKLEDSAMYFCASSSGTSGSHEQYFGPGTRLTVT.

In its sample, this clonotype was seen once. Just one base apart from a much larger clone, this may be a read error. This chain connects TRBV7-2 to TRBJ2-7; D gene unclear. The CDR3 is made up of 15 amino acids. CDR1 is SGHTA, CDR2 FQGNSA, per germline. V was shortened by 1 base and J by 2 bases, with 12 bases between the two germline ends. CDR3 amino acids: CASSLVPCRTYEQYF. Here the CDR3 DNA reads TGTGCCAGCAGCTTAGTCCCTTGTCGGACCTACGAGCAGTACTTC.

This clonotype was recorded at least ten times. This chain's CDR3 is CSVEGTGFIGSETQYF. For the CDR3, the DNA is TGCAGCGTTGAGGGGACAGGGTTTATTGGTTCGGAGACCCAGTACTTC. The chain is built from TRBV29-1 and TRBJ2-5, with 9 nucleotides matching TRBD1. The CDR3 covers 16 residues. J was trimmed by 5 bases and V by 3 bases; bases with no gene match: 13. Germline CDR1 is SQVTM and CDR2 is ANQGSEA.

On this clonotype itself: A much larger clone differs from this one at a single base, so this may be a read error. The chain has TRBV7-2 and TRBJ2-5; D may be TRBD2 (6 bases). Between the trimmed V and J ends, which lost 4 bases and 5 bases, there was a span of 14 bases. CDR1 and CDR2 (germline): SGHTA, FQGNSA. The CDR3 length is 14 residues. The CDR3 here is CASSSAQRAETQYF. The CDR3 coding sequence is TGTGCCAGCAGCTCAGCCCAGCGGGCGGAGACCCAGTACTTC.